These T cell receptor beta chains were read from a single sample in a study of memory CD4+ T cells and cytomegalovirus serostatus. Using immunoSEQ multiplex PCR, the repertoire was profiled, and TCRdb retains in-frame clones only, with some absent. The sample consists of about 48,000 clones, roughly 78% of them appearing once. Sample: memory CD4+ T cells from blood. These receptors were collected from an adult in good health and CMV-seronegative. The CDR3 runs from the conserved cysteine through the conserved F or W. D genes are given only for firm matches. Only part of the rows carry a size: once, few, many, or a class if the clone is expanded.

v_call	j_call	d_call	clone_size	cdr3_nt	cdr3_aa
TRBV5-8	TRBJ1-2	TRBD1	-	TGTGCCAGCAGCTTGGACAGGGGATCTAACTATGGCTACACCTTC	CASSLDRGSNYGYTF
TRBV9	TRBJ1-3	-	few	TGTGCCAGCAGCGTGGCCCGGTCTGGAAACACCATATATTTT	CASSVARSGNTIYF
TRBV19	TRBJ1-5	-	-	TGTGCCAGTACCCTAGGCTGGGGGGCAGGCAATCAGCCCCAGCATTTT	CASTLGWGAGNQPQHF
TRBV15	TRBJ1-1	-	few	TGTGCCACCAGCAGAGATAATCGAAACACTGAAGCTTTCTTT	CATSRDNRNTEAFF
TRBV4-1	TRBJ2-7	-	-	TGCGCCAGCAAGGACAACTACGAGCAGTACTTC	CASKDNYEQYF
TRBV11-1	TRBJ2-1	-	-	TGTGCCAGCAGCCTGGGGCGGGGGCACTACAATGAGCAGTTCTTC	CASSLGRGHYNEQFF
TRBV4-1	TRBJ2-1	-	-	TGCGCCAGCAGCCAGCACTTTTCTTCCCTCCTATACAATGAGCAGTTCTTC	CASSQHFSSLLYNEQFF
TRBV6-1	TRBJ2-7	-	-	TGTGCCAGCAGTGGCAACTATCCCTCCTACGAGCAGTACTTC	CASSGNYPSYEQYF
TRBV6-1	TRBJ1-1	TRBD1	-	TGTGCCAGCAGTGAAGCGTTCGGACAGGAAGGGAAGACTGAAGCTTTCTTT	CASSEAFGQEGKTEAFF
TRBV5-1	TRBJ1-1	-	medium-sized	TGCGCCAGCAGCTTGTCGGGACAGAACACTGAAGCTTTCTTT	CASSLSGQNTEAFF
TRBV6-1	TRBJ1-4	TRBD1	-	TGTGCCAGCGGAAGACAGGGCGTCGCGGAAAAACTGTTTTTT	CASGRQGVAEKLFF
TRBV6-5	TRBJ2-7	TRBD1	-	TGTGCCAGCGGAACAGGGGCCCCTAGCTCCTACGAGCAGTACTTC	CASGTGAPSSYEQYF
TRBV11-2	TRBJ2-7	TRBD1	-	TGTGCCAGCAACCCCACCTTGGGGACAGGGCCCTACGAGCAGTACTTC	CASNPTLGTGPYEQYF
TRBV9	TRBJ2-5	-	-	TGTGCCAGCAGCTCCCGCGGGACGGGTTCACAAGAGACCCAGTACTTC	CASSSRGTGSQETQYF
TRBV5-1	TRBJ2-1	TRBD2	once	TGCGCCAGCAGCTCGTCCCTCAGCGGGAGGGCCGGTGGTGAGCAGTTCTTC	CASSSSLSGRAGGEQFF
TRBV29-1	TRBJ2-6	-	-	TGCAGCGTTGGATTCCTGGGGGTTACTGGGGCCAACGTCCTGACTTTC	CSVGFLGVTGANVLTF
TRBV11-3	TRBJ2-7	-	-	TGTGCCAGCAGCCGGAAAGGGACCGAGCAGTACTTC	CASSRKGTEQYF
TRBV7-6	TRBJ2-7	TRBD1	-	TGTGCCAGCAGCTGGACAGGGGCGGGGGAGCAGTACTTC	CASSWTGAGEQYF
TRBV18	TRBJ2-7	-	-	TGTGCCAGCTCAGACGACAGCTACGAGCAGTACTTC	CASSDDSYEQYF
TRBV7-9	TRBJ2-4	-	-	TGTGCCAGCAGTCCGGGGGACCTAGCCAAAAACATTCAGTACTTC	CASSPGDLAKNIQYF
TRBV27	TRBJ1-4	-	-	TGTGCCAGCAGTAAATTGAGCGGTATGGGCAATGAAAAACTGTTTTTT	CASSKLSGMGNEKLFF
TRBV18	TRBJ2-5	TRBD2	-	TGTGCCAGCTCTCCGGGACTAGCGGGAGTAGGGGAGACCCAGTACTTC	CASSPGLAGVGETQYF
TRBV7-9	TRBJ2-2	-	-	TGTGCCAGCAGCCTACTTACAGGAAAGGCCGGGGAGCTGTTTTTT	CASSLLTGKAGELFF
TRBV5-1	TRBJ2-7	-	-	TGCGCCAGCAGCTTGAAAGGTTACGAGCAGTACTTC	CASSLKGYEQYF
TRBV5-4	TRBJ2-1	TRBD2	-	TGTGCCAGCAATACCCGGACGGGGGGGTGGAATGAGCAGTTCTTC	CASNTRTGGWNEQFF
TRBV7-2	TRBJ1-4	-	-	TGTGCCAGCAGCCCTACCTCCACAGGGACTAATGAAAAACTGTTTTTT	CASSPTSTGTNEKLFF
TRBV7-2	TRBJ2-2	-	-	TGTGCCAGCAGCTTAGCAGGAGTTGGGACCGGGGAGCTGTTTTTT	CASSLAGVGTGELFF
TRBV5-5	TRBJ2-5	-	-	TGTGCCAGCAGCTTGATCCCAGGAATGGAGACCCAGTACTTC	CASSLIPGMETQYF
TRBV10-1	TRBJ2-1	-	-	TGCGCCAGCAGTGAGTCGGGGGGAACGGGAGAATCCCACAATGAGCAGTTCTTC	CASSESGGTGESHNEQFF
TRBV9	TRBJ2-7	TRBD2	-	TGTGCCAGCAGCGTAGGCCTAGCGGGGGGTGGTGAGCAGTACTTC	CASSVGLAGGGEQYF
TRBV6-6	TRBJ2-7	-	-	TGTGCCAGCAGTTACCTAGCGCAGAGCTCCTACGAGCAGTACTTC	CASSYLAQSSYEQYF
TRBV18	TRBJ1-2	-	-	TGTGCCAGCTCACCACCGGTTGCCCAAAACTATGGCTACACCTTC	CASSPPVAQNYGYTF
TRBV11-2	TRBJ2-3	-	-	TGTGCCAGCAGCTTAACAAGGGGGGCAGATACGCAGTATTTT	CASSLTRGADTQYF
TRBV28	TRBJ2-2	TRBD2	-	TGTGCCAGCAGTTTGGTGGGGCTAGCGGGAGCCGGGGAGCTGTTTTTT	CASSLVGLAGAGELFF
TRBV12-5	TRBJ2-7	TRBD1	-	TGTGCTAGTTCCCGACAGGGGGCCTACGAGCAGTACTTC	CASSRQGAYEQYF
TRBV27	TRBJ2-1	-	-	TGTGCCAGCACTTCCCCTAGCGTCGGTTTAAATGAGCAGTTCTTC	CASTSPSVGLNEQFF
TRBV19	TRBJ1-4	-	-	TGTGCCAGTAGAGTTGGAATCGCTTATGAAAAACTGTTTTTT	CASRVGIAYEKLFF
TRBV5-6	TRBJ2-7	-	-	TGTGCCAGCAGCTTGGTTTCAGGGGCTATCTACGAGCAGTACTTC	CASSLVSGAIYEQYF
TRBV5-4	TRBJ1-2	TRBD1	few	TGTGCCAGCAGCTCCGGGACAGCTAACTATGGCTACACCTTC	CASSSGTANYGYTF
TRBV7-6	TRBJ2-3	-	-	TGTGCCAGCAGCCCCGGGATTAGCGAATACACAGATACGCAGTATTTT	CASSPGISEYTDTQYF
TRBV7-2	TRBJ2-7	TRBD2	-	TGTGCCAGCAGCTTAGCGTCTAGCGGGGCTGATCTTGCCTACGAGCAGTACTTC	CASSLASSGADLAYEQYF
TRBV5-4	TRBJ2-1	TRBD2	-	TGTGCCAGCAGCTCAACTAGCGGGGACTACAATGAGCAGTTCTTC	CASSSTSGDYNEQFF
TRBV7-9	TRBJ1-2	-	few	TGTGCCAGCAGCAATCATGCTGATACGGGCTACACCTTC	CASSNHADTGYTF
TRBV29-1	TRBJ2-7	-	-	TGCAGCGGGAGGGACGGAGCCTACGAGCAGTACTTC	CSGRDGAYEQYF
TRBV13	TRBJ2-7	-	-	TGTGCCAGCAGCTTATACGGGGCGGGCGAGCAGTACTTC	CASSLYGAGEQYF
TRBV7-2	TRBJ1-4	-	few	TGTGCCAGCACCCGGGGGGGGGCAGGGACTAATGAAAAACTGTTTTTT	CASTRGGAGTNEKLFF
TRBV2	TRBJ1-1	-	-	TGTGCCAGTGGACGGGTGAACACTGAAGCTTTCTTT	CASGRVNTEAFF
TRBV28	TRBJ2-7	TRBD1	once	TGTGCCAGCAGTAAAAGACAGGGTTACTACGAGCAGTACTTC	CASSKRQGYYEQYF